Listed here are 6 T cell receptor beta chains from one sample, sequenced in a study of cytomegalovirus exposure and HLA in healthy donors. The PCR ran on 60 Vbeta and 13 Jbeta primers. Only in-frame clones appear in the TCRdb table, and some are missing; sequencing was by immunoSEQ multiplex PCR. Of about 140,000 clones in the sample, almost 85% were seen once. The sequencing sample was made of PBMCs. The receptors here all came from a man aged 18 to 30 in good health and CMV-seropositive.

CDR3: CASSQALAVKYEQYF. The DNA for the CDR3 is TGTGCCAGCAGCCAAGCACTAGCGGTGAAGTACGAGCAGTACTTC. The V gene is TRBV4-2, the J gene TRBJ2-7, with 8 bases aligning to TRBD2. J gave up 4 bases and V 1 base, and 6 bases lay outside the gene matches. This CDR3 spans 15 amino acids. The germline V gene encodes CDR1 LGHNA and CDR2 YNFKEQ.

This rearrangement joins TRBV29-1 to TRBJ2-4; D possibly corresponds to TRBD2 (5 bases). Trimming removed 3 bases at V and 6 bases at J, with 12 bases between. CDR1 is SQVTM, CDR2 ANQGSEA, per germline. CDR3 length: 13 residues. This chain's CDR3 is CSVDSRSGNIQYF. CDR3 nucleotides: TGCAGCGTTGACTCCCGAAGCGGAAACATTCAGTACTTC.

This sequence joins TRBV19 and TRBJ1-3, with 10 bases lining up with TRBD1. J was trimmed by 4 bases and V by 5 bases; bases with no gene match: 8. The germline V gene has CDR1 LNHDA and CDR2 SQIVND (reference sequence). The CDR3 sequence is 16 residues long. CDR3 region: CASSPRDRGTGNTIYF. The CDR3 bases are TGTGCCAGTAGTCCACGGGACAGGGGTACAGGAAACACCATATATTTT.

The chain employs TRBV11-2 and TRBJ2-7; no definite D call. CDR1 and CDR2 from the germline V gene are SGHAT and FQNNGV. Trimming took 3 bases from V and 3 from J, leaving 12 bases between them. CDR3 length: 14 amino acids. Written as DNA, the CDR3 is TGTGCCAGCAGCTTCCTCTCCAGAAACTACGAGCAGTACTTC. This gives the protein CASSFLSRNYEQYF.

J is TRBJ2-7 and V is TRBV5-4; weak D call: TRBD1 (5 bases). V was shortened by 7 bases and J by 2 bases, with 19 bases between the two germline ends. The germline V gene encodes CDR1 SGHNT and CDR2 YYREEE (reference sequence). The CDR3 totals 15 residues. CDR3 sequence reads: CASAVGPGRAYEQYF. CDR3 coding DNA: TGTGCCAGCGCCGTGGGGCCGGGTCGGGCCTACGAGCAGTACTTC.

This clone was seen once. CDR3 residues: CASSGLAGVMDTQYF. The CDR3 region has the DNA TGTGCCAGCAGTGGACTAGCGGGAGTAATGGATACGCAGTATTTT. The rearrangement links TRBV2 to TRBJ2-3, with TRBD2 identical over 12 bases. J gave up 6 bases and V 4 bases, and 5 bases lay outside the gene matches. The germline V gene encodes CDR1 SNHLY and CDR2 FYNNEI. This CDR3 spans 15 amino acids. Based on the CDR3 plus reference TRBV2 and TRBJ2-3, the full variable domain is EPEVTQTPSHQVTQMGQEVILRCVPISNHLYFYWYRQILGQKVEFLVSFYNNEISEKSEIFDDQFSVERPDGSNFTLKIRSTKLEDSAMYFCASSGLAGVMDTQYFGPGTRLTVL.